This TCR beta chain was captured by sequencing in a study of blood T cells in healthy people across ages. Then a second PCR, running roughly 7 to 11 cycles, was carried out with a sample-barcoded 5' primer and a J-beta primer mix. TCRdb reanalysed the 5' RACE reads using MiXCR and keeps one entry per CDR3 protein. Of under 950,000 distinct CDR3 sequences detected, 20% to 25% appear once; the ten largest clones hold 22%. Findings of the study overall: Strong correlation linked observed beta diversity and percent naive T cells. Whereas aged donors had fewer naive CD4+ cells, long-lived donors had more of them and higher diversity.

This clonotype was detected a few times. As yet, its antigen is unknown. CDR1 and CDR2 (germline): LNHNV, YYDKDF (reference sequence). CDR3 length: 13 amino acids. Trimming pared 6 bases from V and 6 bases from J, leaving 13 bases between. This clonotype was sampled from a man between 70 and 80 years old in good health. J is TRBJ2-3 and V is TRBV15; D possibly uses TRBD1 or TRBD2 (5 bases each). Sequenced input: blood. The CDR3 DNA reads TGTGCCACCAGTACTGCCTGGGGGGATACGCAGTATTTT. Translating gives CATSTAWGDTQYF.